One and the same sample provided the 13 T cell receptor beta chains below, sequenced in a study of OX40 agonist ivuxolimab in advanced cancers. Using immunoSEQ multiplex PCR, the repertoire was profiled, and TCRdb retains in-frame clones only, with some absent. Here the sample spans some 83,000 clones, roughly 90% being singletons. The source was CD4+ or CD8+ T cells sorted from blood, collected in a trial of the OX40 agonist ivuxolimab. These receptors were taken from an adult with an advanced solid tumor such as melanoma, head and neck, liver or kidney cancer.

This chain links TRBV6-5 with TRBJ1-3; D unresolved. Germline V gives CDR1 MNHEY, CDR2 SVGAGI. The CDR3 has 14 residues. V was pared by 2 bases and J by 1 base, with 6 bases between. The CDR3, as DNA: TGTGCCAGCAGTTACGGACGGTCTGGAAACACCATATATTTT. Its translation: CASSYGRSGNTIYF.

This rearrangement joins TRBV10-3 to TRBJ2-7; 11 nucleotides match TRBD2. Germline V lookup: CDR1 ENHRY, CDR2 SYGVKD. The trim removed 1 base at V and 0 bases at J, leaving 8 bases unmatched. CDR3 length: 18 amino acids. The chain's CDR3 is CAISEYGLAGGSSYEQYF. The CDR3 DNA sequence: TGTGCCATCAGTGAGTATGGACTAGCGGGTGGTAGCTCCTACGAGCAGTACTTC.

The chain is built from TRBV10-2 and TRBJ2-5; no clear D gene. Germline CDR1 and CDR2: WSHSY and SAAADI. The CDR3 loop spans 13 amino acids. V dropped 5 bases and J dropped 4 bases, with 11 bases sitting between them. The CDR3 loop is CASSWAALETQYF. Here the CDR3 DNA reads TGCGCCAGCAGTTGGGCAGCCCTAGAGACCCAGTACTTC.

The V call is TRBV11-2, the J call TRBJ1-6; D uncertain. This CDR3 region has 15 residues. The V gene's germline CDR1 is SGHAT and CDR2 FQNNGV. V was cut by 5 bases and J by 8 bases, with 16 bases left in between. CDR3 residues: CASSHTWGADSPLHF. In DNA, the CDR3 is TGTGCCAGCAGCCATACATGGGGTGCCGATTCACCCCTCCACTTT.

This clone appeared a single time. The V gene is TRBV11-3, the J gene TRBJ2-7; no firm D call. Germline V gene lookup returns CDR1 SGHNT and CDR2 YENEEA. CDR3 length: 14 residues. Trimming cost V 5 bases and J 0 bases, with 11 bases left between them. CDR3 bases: TGTGCCAGCAGCGCAGGTCCTAGCTCCTACGAGCAGTACTTC. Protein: CASSAGPSSYEQYF.

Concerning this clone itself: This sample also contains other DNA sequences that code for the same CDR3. The CDR3 spells CASRTGPSTDTQYF. In nucleotides, the CDR3 is TGCGCCAGCAGAACGGGGCCTAGCACAGATACGCAGTATTTT. The chain carries TRBV5-1 and TRBJ2-3; D possibly matches TRBD1 or TRBD2 (5 bases each). Per the germline V gene, CDR1 is SGHRS and CDR2 is YFSETQ. V was pared by 5 bases and J by 0 bases, with 10 bases between. The CDR3 covers 14 residues.

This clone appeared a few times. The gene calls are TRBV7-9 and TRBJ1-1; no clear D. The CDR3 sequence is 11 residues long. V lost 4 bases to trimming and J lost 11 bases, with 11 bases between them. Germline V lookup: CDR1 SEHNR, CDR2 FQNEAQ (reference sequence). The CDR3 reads CASSSPKAAFF. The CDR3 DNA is TGTGCCAGCAGCTCCCCAAAGGCGGCTTTCTTT.

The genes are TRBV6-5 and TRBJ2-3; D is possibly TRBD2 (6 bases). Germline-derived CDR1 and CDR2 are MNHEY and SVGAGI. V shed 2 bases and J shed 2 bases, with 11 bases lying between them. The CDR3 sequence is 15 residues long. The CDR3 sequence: CASSYGLADTDTQYF. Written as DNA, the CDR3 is TGTGCCAGCAGTTACGGGTTAGCGGACACAGATACGCAGTATTTT.

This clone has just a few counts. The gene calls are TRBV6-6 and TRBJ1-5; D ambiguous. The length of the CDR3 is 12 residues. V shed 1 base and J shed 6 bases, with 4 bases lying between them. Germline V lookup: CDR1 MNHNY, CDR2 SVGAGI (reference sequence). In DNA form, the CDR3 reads TGTGCCAGCAGTTACTTATCTCAGCCCCAGCATTTT. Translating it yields CASSYLSQPQHF.

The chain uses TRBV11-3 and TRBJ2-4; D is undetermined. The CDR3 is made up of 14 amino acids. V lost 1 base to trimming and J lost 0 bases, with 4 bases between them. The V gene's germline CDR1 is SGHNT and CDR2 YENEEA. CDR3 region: CASSLAVAKNIQYF. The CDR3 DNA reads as TGTGCCAGCAGCTTAGCAGTAGCCAAAAACATTCAGTACTTC.

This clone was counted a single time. As DNA, the CDR3 is TGTGCCAGCAGTGAATGGGGGGAGTATCAGCCCCAGCATTTT. Protein product: CASSEWGEYQPQHF. The J gene is TRBJ1-5, the V gene TRBV2, with a tentative D call TRBD1 (5 bases). This CDR3 has 14 amino acids. CDR1 is SNHLY and CDR2 is FYNNEI in the germline V gene. V lost 2 bases and J lost 5, with 10 bases in between.

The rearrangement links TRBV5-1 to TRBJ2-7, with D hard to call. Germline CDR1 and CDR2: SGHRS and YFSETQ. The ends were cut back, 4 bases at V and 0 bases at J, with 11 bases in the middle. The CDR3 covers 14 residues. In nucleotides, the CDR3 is TGCGCCAGCAGCGCCGCTCTCAGCTCCTACGAGCAGTACTTC. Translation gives CASSAALSSYEQYF.

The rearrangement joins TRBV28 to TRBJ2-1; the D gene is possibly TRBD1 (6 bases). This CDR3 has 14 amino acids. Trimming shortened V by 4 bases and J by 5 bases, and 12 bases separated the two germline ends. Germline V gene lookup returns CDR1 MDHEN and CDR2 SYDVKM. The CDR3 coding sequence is TGTGCCAGCAGTTACGGGACAAATAACAATGAGCAGTTCTTC. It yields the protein CASSYGTNNNEQFF.